This T cell receptor beta chain was documented in a study of cytomegalovirus exposure and HLA in healthy donors. This table comes from immunoSEQ multiplex PCR, and its TCRdb copy is limited to in-frame clones, with some not included. This sample has fewer than 90,000 clones; approximately 81% occur once, and the top ten carry around an eighth. The V end lost 1 base, the J end lost 7 bases, and 11 bases lay between the germline ends. This CDR3 has 14 residues. Germline V gene data show CDR1 as LNHNV and CDR2 as YYDKDF (reference sequence). The material sequenced was PBMCs. The chain joins TRBV15 to TRBJ1-5; D gene uncertain. The sequence came from a woman between 18 and 29 years old in good health and CMV-seropositive. In DNA form, the CDR3 reads TGTGCCACCAGCAGAGCGGAGACCCCGCAGCCCCAGCATTTT. Translating gives CATSRAETPQPQHF.